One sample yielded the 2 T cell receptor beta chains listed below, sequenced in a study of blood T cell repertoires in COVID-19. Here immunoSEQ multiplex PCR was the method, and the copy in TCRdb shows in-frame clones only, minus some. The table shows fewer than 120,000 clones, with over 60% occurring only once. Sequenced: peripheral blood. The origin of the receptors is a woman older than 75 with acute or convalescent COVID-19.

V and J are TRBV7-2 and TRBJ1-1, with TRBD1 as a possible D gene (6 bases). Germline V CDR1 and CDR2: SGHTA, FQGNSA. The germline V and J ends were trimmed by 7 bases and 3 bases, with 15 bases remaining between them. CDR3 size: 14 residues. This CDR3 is CASTEGQRYTEAFF. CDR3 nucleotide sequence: TGTGCCAGCACTGAGGGACAACGGTACACTGAAGCTTTCTTT.

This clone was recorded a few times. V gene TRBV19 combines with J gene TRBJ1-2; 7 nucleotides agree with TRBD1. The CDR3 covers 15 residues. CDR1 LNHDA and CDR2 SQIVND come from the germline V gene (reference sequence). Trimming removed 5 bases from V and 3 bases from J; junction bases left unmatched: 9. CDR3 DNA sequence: TGTGCCAGTAGTCCTGGACAGGCCGGATACTATGGCTACACCTTC. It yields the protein CASSPGQAGYYGYTF. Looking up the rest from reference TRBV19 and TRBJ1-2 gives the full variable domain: DGGITQSPKYLFRKEGQNVTLSCEQNLNHDAMYWYRQDPGQGLRLIYYSQIVNDFQKGDIAEGYSVSREKKESFPLTVTSAQKNPTAFYLCASSPGQAGYYGYTFGSGTRLTVV.